Below are 11 T cell receptor beta chains sequenced from a single sample in a study of T cell responses to AZD1222 COVID-19 vaccine. Sequenced by immunoSEQ multiplex PCR; TCRdb stores in-frame clones only, minus some. The profile shows tens of thousands of clones, roughly 87% of them singletons. The sequencing used peripheral blood, collected 28 days after the second AZD1222 dose. These receptors were collected from an adult who received the AZD1222 COVID-19 vaccine.

The gene calls are TRBV19 and TRBJ1-5, with a tentative D call TRBD1 (6 bases). CDR3 length: 15 residues. Trimming left V 6 bases short and J 0 bases short, with 12 bases between. Germline assignment: CDR1 LNHDA and CDR2 SQIVND (reference sequence). CDR3 sequence reads: CASSDGGYSNQPQHF. As DNA, the CDR3 is TGTGCCAGTAGCGACGGGGGCTATAGCAATCAGCCCCAGCATTTT.

The chain is built from TRBV19 and TRBJ2-5; TRBD2 matches 9 bases. Germline CDR1 LNHDA, CDR2 SQIVND (reference sequence). This CDR3 has 15 residues. V dropped 1 base and J dropped 4; count of bases not matched to a gene: 4. The CDR3 region has the DNA TGTGCCAGTAGTATAGGGCGGGGGGGCCGAGAGACCCAGTACTTC. As protein: CASSIGRGGRETQYF.

This chain joins TRBV12-3 or TRBV12-4 and TRBJ1-1, with D maybe TRBD1 (6 bases). This CDR3 region has 13 residues. Trimming cost V 5 bases and J 8 bases, with 15 bases left between them. CDR3 coding DNA: TGTGCCAGCAGTCTAAGTCACAGGGTGGAAGCTTTCTTT. Translation: CASSLSHRVEAFF.

The chain links TRBV20-1 to TRBJ2-1, with TRBD2 matching 9 bases. The CDR3 length is 15 residues. V was pared by 3 bases and J by 1 base, with 4 bases of the junction left unmatched. Germline V gene sequence: CDR1 DFQATT, CDR2 SNEGSKA (reference sequence). The CDR3 protein is CSASSAGGSYNEQFF. The CDR3 coding sequence is TGCAGTGCTAGTTCAGCGGGGGGATCCTACAATGAGCAGTTCTTC.

V is TRBV5-1 and J is TRBJ2-1; no reliable D call. The CDR3 extends over 13 amino acids. Per the germline V gene, CDR1 is SGHRS and CDR2 is YFSETQ. V was cut by 0 bases and J by 5 bases, with 6 bases left in between. This CDR3 is CASSLARNNEQFF. The CDR3 nucleotides are TGCGCCAGCAGCTTGGCTAGAAACAATGAGCAGTTCTTC.

The rearrangement joins TRBV4-1 to TRBJ2-5, with D tentatively TRBD2 (5 bases). V was shortened by 0 bases and J by 1 base, with 9 bases between the two germline ends. This CDR3 has 15 amino acids. Germline CDR1 reads MGHRA; CDR2 reads YSYEKL. DNA of the CDR3: TGCGCCAGCAGCCAAGAGAGGGCCCTCCAAGAGACCCAGTACTTC. Translated, it gives CASSQERALQETQYF.

The rearrangement joins TRBV5-1 to TRBJ2-3; the match to TRBD1 covers 7 bases. Per the germline V gene, CDR1 is SGHRS and CDR2 is YFSETQ. The CDR3 contains 15 residues. The ends lost 9 bases at V and 2 bases at J; junction bases unmatched: 12. As DNA, the CDR3 is TGCGCCACCCACCCGGGACAGATCTTCACAGATACGCAGTATTTT. Its translation: CATHPGQIFTDTQYF.

The rearrangement joins TRBV7-2 to TRBJ2-4; D uncertain. The CDR3 covers 13 residues. The V gene's germline CDR1 is SGHTA and CDR2 FQGNSA. V lost 3 bases and J 1 base, leaving 4 bases between the germline ends. CDR3 sequence reads: CASSFEAKNIQYF. Written as DNA, the CDR3 is TGTGCCAGCAGCTTCGAGGCCAAAAACATTCAGTACTTC.

This clone was picked up a small number of times. The chain links TRBV7-9 to TRBJ1-5; no clear D. Per germline, CDR1 SEHNR and CDR2 FQNEAQ (reference sequence). Trimming took 5 bases from V and 1 from J, leaving 9 bases between them. The CDR3 spans 14 residues. The CDR3 reads CASSLAGSNQPQHF. The CDR3 nucleotides are TGTGCCAGCAGCCTGGCGGGAAGCAATCAGCCCCAGCATTTT.

V gene TRBV21-1 combines with J gene TRBJ2-2; the table's D gene call, TRBD1, was not cross checked with the DNA. TRBV21-1 represents a pseudogene. This CDR3 has 13 amino acids. The CDR3 sequence: CASRLTGSRGAVF. The CDR3, as DNA: TGTGCCAGCAGGTTAACAGGGTCCCGGGGAGCTGTTTTT.

This chain connects TRBV5-4 to TRBJ2-3, with no clear D. Looked up from germline, CDR1 is SGHNT and CDR2 is YYREEE (reference sequence). V was trimmed by 5 bases and J by 2 bases, leaving 12 bases between them. This CDR3 comprises 14 residues. In DNA, the CDR3 is TGTGCCAGCAGACTGGGTTCTCCCACAGATACGCAGTATTTT. Translated: CASRLGSPTDTQYF.